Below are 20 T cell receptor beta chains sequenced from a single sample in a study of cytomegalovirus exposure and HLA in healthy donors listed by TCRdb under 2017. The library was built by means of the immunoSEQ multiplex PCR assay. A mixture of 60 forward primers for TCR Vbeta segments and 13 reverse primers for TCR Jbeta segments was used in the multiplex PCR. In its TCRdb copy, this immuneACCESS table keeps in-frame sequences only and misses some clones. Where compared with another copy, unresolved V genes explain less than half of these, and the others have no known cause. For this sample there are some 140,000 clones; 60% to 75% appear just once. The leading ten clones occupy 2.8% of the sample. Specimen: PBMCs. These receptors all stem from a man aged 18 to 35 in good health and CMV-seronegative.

CDR3 in DNA: TGCGCCAGCAGCGGCCAGGCCTTATCTGGGGCCAACGTCCTGACTTTC. This codes for CASSGQALSGANVLTF. This chain links TRBV5-1 with TRBJ2-6; unclear D gene. Germline V gene lookup returns CDR1 SGHRS and CDR2 YFSETQ. V lost 4 bases to trimming and J lost 1 base, with 12 bases between them. The CDR3 length is 16 residues.

This CDR3 is CASSQDTASRGYGYTF. CDR3 bases: TGCGCCAGCAGCCAAGACACAGCCTCGCGGGGCTATGGCTACACCTTC. V usage is TRBV4-3 and J usage is TRBJ1-2; no clear D. The CDR3 totals 16 residues. Germline values: CDR1 LGHNA, CDR2 YSLEER. The V gene lost 0 bases and the J gene lost 4 bases, with 15 bases spanning the gap.

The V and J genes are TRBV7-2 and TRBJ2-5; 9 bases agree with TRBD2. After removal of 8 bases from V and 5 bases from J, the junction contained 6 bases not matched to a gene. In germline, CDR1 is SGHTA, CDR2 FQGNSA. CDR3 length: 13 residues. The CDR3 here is CASVIAGVETQYF. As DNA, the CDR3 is TGTGCCAGCGTAATAGCGGGGGTGGAGACCCAGTACTTC.

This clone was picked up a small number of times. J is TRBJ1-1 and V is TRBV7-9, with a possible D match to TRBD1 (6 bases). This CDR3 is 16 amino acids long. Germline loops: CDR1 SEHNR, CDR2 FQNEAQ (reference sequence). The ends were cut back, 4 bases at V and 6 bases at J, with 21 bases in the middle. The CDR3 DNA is TGTGCCAGCAGCTCGAGGGACGGGGGGGGCTTACCTGAAGCTTTCTTT. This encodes CASSSRDGGGLPEAFF.

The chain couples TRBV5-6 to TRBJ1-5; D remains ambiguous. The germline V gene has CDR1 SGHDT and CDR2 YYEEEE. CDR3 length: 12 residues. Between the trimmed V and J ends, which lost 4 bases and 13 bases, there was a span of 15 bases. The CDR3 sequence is CASSVQAGPQHF. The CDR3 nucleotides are TGTGCCAGCAGCGTCCAGGCCGGTCCTCAGCATTTT.

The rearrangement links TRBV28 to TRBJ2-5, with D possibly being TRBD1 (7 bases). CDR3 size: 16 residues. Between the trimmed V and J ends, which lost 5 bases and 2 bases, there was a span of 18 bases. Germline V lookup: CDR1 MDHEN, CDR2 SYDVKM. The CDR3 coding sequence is TGTGCCAGCAGTCTACTTGGAGGGACAGTGCAAGAGACCCAGTACTTC. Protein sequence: CASSLLGGTVQETQYF.

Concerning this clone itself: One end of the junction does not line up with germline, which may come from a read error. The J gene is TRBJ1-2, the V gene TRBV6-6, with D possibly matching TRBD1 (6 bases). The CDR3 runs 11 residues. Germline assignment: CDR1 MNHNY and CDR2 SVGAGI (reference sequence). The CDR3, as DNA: TGTGCCGGCAGTTCAGGGGCTGGCTACACCTTC. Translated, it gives CAGSSGAGYTF.

CDR3 region: CASSGGTGLKVTEAFF. CDR3 DNA: TGTGCCAGCAGTGGGGGGACAGGGCTCAAGGTGACTGAAGCTTTCTTT. The chain uses TRBV6-1 and TRBJ1-1, with 9 bases lining up with TRBD1. CDR1 and CDR2 from the germline V gene are MNHNS and SASEGT. The CDR3 has 16 residues. Germline trimming cut 4 bases from V and 5 bases from J; bases unmatched to any gene: 11.

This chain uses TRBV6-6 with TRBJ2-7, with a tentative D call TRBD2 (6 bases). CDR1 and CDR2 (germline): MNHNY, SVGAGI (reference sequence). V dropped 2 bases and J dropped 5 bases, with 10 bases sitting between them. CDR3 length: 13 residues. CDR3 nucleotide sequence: TGTGCCAGCAGTTACGACCGGAGGGACGAGCAGTACGTC. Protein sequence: CASSYDRRDEQYV.

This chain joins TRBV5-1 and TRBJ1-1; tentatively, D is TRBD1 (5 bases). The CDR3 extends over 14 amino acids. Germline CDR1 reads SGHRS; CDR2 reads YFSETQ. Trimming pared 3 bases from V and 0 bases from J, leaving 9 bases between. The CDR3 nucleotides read TGCGCCAGCAGCTGGGGCCAGGTGAACACTGAAGCTTTCTTT. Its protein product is CASSWGQVNTEAFF.

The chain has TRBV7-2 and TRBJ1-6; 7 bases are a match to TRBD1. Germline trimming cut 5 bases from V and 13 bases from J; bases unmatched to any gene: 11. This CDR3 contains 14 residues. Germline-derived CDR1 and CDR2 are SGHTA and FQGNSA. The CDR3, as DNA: TGTGCCAGCAGCACCGGGACAGAAACGAACCCCCTCCACTTT. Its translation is CASSTGTETNPLHF.

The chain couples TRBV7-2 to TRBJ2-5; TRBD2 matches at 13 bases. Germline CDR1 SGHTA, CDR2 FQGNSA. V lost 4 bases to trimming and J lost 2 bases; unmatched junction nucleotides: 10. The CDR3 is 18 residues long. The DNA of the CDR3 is TGTGCCAGCAGCTCGATACTAGCGGGGGGGCCACTTCAAGAGACCCAGTACTTC. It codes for CASSSILAGGPLQETQYF.

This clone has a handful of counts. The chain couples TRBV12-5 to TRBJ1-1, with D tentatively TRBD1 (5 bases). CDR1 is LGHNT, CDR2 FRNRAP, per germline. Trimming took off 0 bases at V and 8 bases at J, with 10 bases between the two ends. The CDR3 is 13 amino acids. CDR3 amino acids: CASGLVQVGEAFF. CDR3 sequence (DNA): TGTGCTAGTGGTTTGGTACAGGTCGGCGAAGCTTTCTTT.

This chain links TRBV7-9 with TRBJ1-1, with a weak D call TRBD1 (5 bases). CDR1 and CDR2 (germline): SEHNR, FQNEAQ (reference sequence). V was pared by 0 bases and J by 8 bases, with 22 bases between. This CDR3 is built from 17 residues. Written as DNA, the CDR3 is TGTGCCAGCAGCTTAGCCGAATACAGGACGGACTACGCCGAAGCTTTCTTT. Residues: CASSLAEYRTDYAEAFF.

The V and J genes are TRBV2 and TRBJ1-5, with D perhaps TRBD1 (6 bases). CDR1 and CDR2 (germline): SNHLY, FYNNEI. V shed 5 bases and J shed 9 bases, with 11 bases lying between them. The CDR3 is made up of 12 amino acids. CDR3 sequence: CASSRQDRPQHF. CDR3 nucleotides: TGTGCCAGCAGTAGACAGGACCGGCCCCAGCATTTT. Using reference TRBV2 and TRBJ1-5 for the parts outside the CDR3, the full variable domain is EPEVTQTPSHQVTQMGQEVILRCVPISNHLYFYWYRQILGQKVEFLVSFYNNEISEKSEIFDDQFSVERPDGSNFTLKIRSTKLEDSAMYFCASSRQDRPQHFGDGTRLSIL.

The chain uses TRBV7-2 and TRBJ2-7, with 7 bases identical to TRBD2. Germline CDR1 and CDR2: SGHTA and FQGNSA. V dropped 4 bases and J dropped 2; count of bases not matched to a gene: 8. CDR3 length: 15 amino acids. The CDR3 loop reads CASSSIAGGAYEQYF. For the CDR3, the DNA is TGTGCCAGCAGCTCAATAGCGGGCGGGGCCTACGAGCAGTACTTC.

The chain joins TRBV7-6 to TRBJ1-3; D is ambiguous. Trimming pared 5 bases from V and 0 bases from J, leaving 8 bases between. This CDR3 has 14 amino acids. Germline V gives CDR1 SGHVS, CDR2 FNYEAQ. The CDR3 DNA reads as TGTGCCAGCAGCACCACTAGCTCTGGAAACACCATATATTTT. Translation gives CASSTTSSGNTIYF.

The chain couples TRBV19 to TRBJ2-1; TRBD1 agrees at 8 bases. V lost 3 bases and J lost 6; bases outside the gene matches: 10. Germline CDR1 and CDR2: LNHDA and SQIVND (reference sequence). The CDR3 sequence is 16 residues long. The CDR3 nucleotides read TGTGCCAGTAGTATCATCCGACTTGGACAGGGCAATGAGCAGTTCTTC. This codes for CASSIIRLGQGNEQFF.

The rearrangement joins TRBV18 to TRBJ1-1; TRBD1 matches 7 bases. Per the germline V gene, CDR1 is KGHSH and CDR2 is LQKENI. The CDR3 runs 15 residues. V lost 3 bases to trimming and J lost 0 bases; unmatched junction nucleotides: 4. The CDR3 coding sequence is TGTGCCAGCTCACCTAGGGACAGCATGAACACTGAAGCTTTCTTT. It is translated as CASSPRDSMNTEAFF.

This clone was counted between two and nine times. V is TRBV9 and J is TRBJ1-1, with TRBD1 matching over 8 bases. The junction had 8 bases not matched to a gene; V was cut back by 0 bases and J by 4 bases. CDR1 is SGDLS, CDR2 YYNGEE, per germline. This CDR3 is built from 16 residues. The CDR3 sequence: CASSVAPGQVLTEAFF. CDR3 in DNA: TGTGCCAGCAGCGTAGCGCCGGGACAGGTTCTCACTGAAGCTTTCTTT.